The 21 T cell receptor beta chains reported below all come from one sample, sequenced in a study of identifying expanded T cells in peripheral blood. Only in-frame clones appear in the TCRdb table, and some are missing; sequencing was by immunoSEQ multiplex PCR. The table lists 90,000 to 100,000 clones, 88% of them singletons, with around 4.3% in the top ten. Sequencing was performed on blood. The receptors come from a person aged 18-70 years in good health.

V usage is TRBV9 and J usage is TRBJ1-1; 7 bases match TRBD1. This CDR3 is built from 15 residues. V was pared by 4 bases and J by 4 bases, with 10 bases of the junction left unmatched. CDR1 is SGDLS and CDR2 is YYNGEE in the germline V gene. The CDR3 here is CASSPRQGTGTEAFF. CDR3 DNA: TGTGCCAGCAGCCCTAGACAGGGCACAGGCACTGAAGCTTTCTTT.

The J gene is TRBJ2-2, the V gene TRBV15; D gene uncertain. In germline, CDR1 is LNHNV, CDR2 YYDKDF (reference sequence). Trimming shortened V by 5 bases and J by 6 bases, and 16 bases separated the two germline ends. This CDR3 has 15 amino acids. CDR3 sequence (DNA): TGTGCCACCAGCGGAGCTGGCTTAGGGCCCGGGGAGCTGTTTTTT. Its protein is CATSGAGLGPGELFF.

V and J are TRBV6-6 and TRBJ2-3, with D hard to call. CDR1 is MNHNY and CDR2 is SVGAGI in the germline V gene (reference sequence). Trimming pared 5 bases from V and 3 bases from J, leaving 9 bases between. This CDR3 is built from 13 residues. The CDR3 protein is CASSPRRTDTQYF. CDR3 in DNA: TGTGCCAGCAGTCCCCGAAGGACAGATACGCAGTATTTT.

This chain links TRBV4-1 with TRBJ2-2, with 8 bases matching TRBD1. V lost 4 bases and J lost 1; bases outside the gene matches: 5. The CDR3 runs to 16 residues. Germline V lookup: CDR1 MGHRA, CDR2 YSYEKL. CDR3 in amino acids: CASSREGQENTGELFF. The CDR3, as DNA: TGCGCCAGCAGCCGAGAGGGACAGGAGAACACCGGGGAGCTGTTTTTT.

The J gene is TRBJ2-2, the V gene TRBV4-1, with TRBD1 matching over 9 bases. This CDR3 is 17 amino acids long. Germline V gene sequence: CDR1 MGHRA, CDR2 YSYEKL. V gave up 0 bases and J gave up 7 bases; unmatched junction bases: 9. The CDR3 DNA sequence: TGCGCCAGCAGCCAAGATCTCTCAAACAGGGGGCACGGGGAGCTGTTTTTT. Its protein is CASSQDLSNRGHGELFF.

This clone is a singleton in its sample. This chain uses TRBV14 with TRBJ2-1; no clear D gene. V dropped 4 bases and J dropped 2 bases, with 15 bases sitting between them. Germline V lookup: CDR1 SGHDN, CDR2 FVKESK. The CDR3 totals 16 residues. The DNA of the CDR3 is TGTGCCAGCAGCCCGAAGATACTACCCCCCTACAATGAGCAGTTCTTC. Encoded protein: CASSPKILPPYNEQFF.

CDR3 nucleotide sequence: TGTGCCAGCTTTGTAGGCGTCTGGGACTATAGCAATCAGCCCCAGCATTTT. Translating gives CASFVGVWDYSNQPQHF. This rearrangement joins TRBV28 to TRBJ1-5; tentatively, D is TRBD1 (5 bases). From germline, CDR1 is MDHEN and CDR2 SYDVKM. The V end was cut by 8 bases, the J end by 0 bases, with 20 bases between. This CDR3 spans 17 amino acids.

V gene TRBV9 combines with J gene TRBJ2-6; 7 bases match TRBD1. J gave up 0 bases and V 2 bases, and 8 bases lay outside the gene matches. The CDR3 is 18 residues long. Germline V CDR1 and CDR2: SGDLS, YYNGEE. In nucleotides, the CDR3 is TGTGCCAGCAGCGTCTGGACAGGACATGTCTCTGGGGCCAACGTCCTGACTTTC. Translation gives CASSVWTGHVSGANVLTF.

The CDR3 reads CASSLTVHITDTQYF. The CDR3 DNA follows: TGTGCCAGCAGCTTAACTGTTCACATCACAGATACGCAGTATTTT. The chain couples TRBV7-3 to TRBJ2-3; the D is unclear. The CDR3 is 15 residues long. The germline V and J ends were trimmed by 0 bases and 2 bases, with 9 bases remaining between them. Germline lookup yields CDR1 SGHTA and CDR2 FQGTGA. Together with reference TRBV7-3 and TRBJ2-3, the CDR3 gives the full variable domain: GAGVSQTPSNKVTEKGKYVELRCDPISGHTALYWYRQSLGQGPEFLIYFQGTGAADDSGLPNDRFFAVRPEGSVSTLKIQRTERGDSAVYLCASSLTVHITDTQYFGPGTRLTVL.

V is TRBV7-9 and J is TRBJ2-7; 10 bases are a match to TRBD1. Germline trimming cut 7 bases from V and 3 bases from J; bases unmatched to any gene: 9. Germline CDR1 reads SEHNR; CDR2 reads FQNEAQ (reference sequence). The CDR3 covers 15 residues. The CDR3 here is CASTSRTGGVYEQYF. CDR3 DNA sequence: TGTGCCAGCACCTCAAGGACAGGGGGGGTCTACGAGCAGTACTTC. The whole variable domain, remainder taken from reference TRBV7-9 and TRBJ2-7, is DTGVSQNPRHKITKRGQNVTFRCDPISEHNRLYWYRQTLGQGPEFLTYFQNEAQLEKSRLLSDRFSAERPKGSFSTLEIQRTEQGDSAMYLCASTSRTGGVYEQYFGPGTRLTVT.

The genes are TRBV6-5 and TRBJ1-6; TRBD1 aligns across 7 bases. Germline assignment: CDR1 MNHEY and CDR2 SVGAGI. The CDR3 is made up of 15 amino acids. The V gene end was trimmed by 6 bases and the J gene end by 6 bases; junction bases not matched to a gene: 8. In nucleotides, the CDR3 is TGTGCCAGCAGGACTCCGGGACAGCCTAATTCACCCCTCCACTTT. This gives the protein CASRTPGQPNSPLHF.

The chain recombines TRBV7-9 with TRBJ2-3; a weak D match, TRBD2 (6 bases). This CDR3 has 15 amino acids. V lost 1 base, J lost 4 bases, and 12 bases lay in between. Per germline, CDR1 SEHNR and CDR2 FQNEAQ (reference sequence). CDR3 nucleotides: TGTGCCAGCAGCTTAGTCGGGAGTGAAGCAGATACGCAGTATTTT. Its translation: CASSLVGSEADTQYF.

This clone turned up a few times. The J gene is TRBJ1-2, the V gene TRBV10-1; D gene uncertain. This CDR3 comprises 12 residues. V gave up 3 bases and J gave up 2 bases, with 4 bases separating them. CDR1 and CDR2 (germline): WNHNN, SYGVQD (reference sequence). The CDR3 loop reads CASSDMNYGYTF. DNA of the CDR3: TGCGCCAGCAGTGACATGAACTATGGCTACACCTTC.

The chain links TRBV4-1 to TRBJ2-3; 12 bases are a match to TRBD2. V shed 4 bases and J 1 base; nucleotides not matched to a gene: 0. The CDR3 is made up of 15 amino acids. Germline CDR1 is MGHRA and CDR2 is YSYEKL. The CDR3 DNA sequence: TGCGCCAGCAGCCGGACTAGCGGGGGCACAGATACGCAGTATTTT. Translating it yields CASSRTSGGTDTQYF.

The rearrangement uses TRBV25-1 and TRBJ2-1; the D is unclear. The CDR3 loop spans 14 amino acids. Deletions cut 1 base from V and 0 bases from J, with 4 bases between. Germline CDR1 and CDR2: MGHDK and SYGVNS. The CDR3 DNA sequence: TGTGCCAGCAGTGAATGGAGCTCCTACAATGAGCAGTTCTTC. Its translation is CASSEWSSYNEQFF. The whole variable domain, remainder taken from reference TRBV25-1 and TRBJ2-1, is EADIYQTPRYLVIGTGKKITLECSQTMGHDKMYWYQQDPGMELHLIHYSYGVNSTEKGDLSSESTVSRIRTEHFPLTLESARPSHTSQYLCASSEWSSYNEQFFGPGTRLTVL.

The V call is TRBV5-1, the J call TRBJ1-1; D not certain. Germline CDR1 SGHRS, CDR2 YFSETQ. The CDR3 is 13 residues long. V was shortened by 5 bases and J by 4 bases, with 12 bases between the two germline ends. The CDR3 spells CASRPKGFTEAFF. The CDR3 DNA reads as TGCGCCAGCAGACCCAAGGGCTTCACTGAAGCTTTCTTT.

The rearrangement joins TRBV9 to TRBJ2-7; TRBD2 matches 7 bases. CDR3 size: 14 residues. Germline V gives CDR1 SGDLS, CDR2 YYNGEE. Trimming cost V 0 bases and J 4 bases; bases outside gene matches: 4. The CDR3 reads CASSVATGGYEQYF. The CDR3 DNA follows: TGTGCCAGCAGCGTAGCTACGGGGGGTTACGAGCAGTACTTC.

J is TRBJ2-1 and V is TRBV6-5; 7 bases are shared with TRBD2. The CDR3 sequence is 16 residues long. Per germline, CDR1 MNHEY and CDR2 SVGAGI. The ends lost 4 bases at V and 0 bases at J; junction bases unmatched: 6. The DNA for the CDR3 is TGTGCCAGCAGTTCCGACCCGGGAGGCTCCTACAATGAGCAGTTCTTC. Residues: CASSSDPGGSYNEQFF.

The CDR3: CASSPYLIRTNTGELFF. In DNA, the CDR3 is TGTGCCAGCAGTCCCTATCTAATACGGACGAACACCGGGGAGCTGTTTTTT. J is TRBJ2-2 and V is TRBV28; no clear D gene. Between the trimmed V and J ends, which lost 5 bases and 0 bases, there was a span of 16 bases. Germline V gene lookup returns CDR1 MDHEN and CDR2 SYDVKM. CDR3 size: 17 residues.

V usage is TRBV27 and J usage is TRBJ2-7, with D perhaps matching TRBD1 or TRBD2 (5 bases each). The CDR3 totals 16 residues. Germline V gene data show CDR1 as MNHEY and CDR2 as SMNVEV (reference sequence). V was shortened by 6 bases and J by 5 bases, with 23 bases between the two germline ends. The CDR3 loop reads CASSLLGLGVRDEQYF. For the CDR3, the DNA is TGTGCCAGCAGCTTGTTGGGGTTGGGGGTGCGCGACGAGCAGTACTTC.

The chain recombines TRBV30 with TRBJ2-7; tentatively, D is TRBD2 (5 bases). CDR1 and CDR2 from the germline V gene are GTSNPN and SVGIG (reference sequence). Trimming pared 3 bases from V and 4 bases from J, leaving 10 bases between. The CDR3 sequence is 12 residues long. The chain's CDR3 is CAWSLTGYEQYF. CDR3 DNA sequence: TGTGCCTGGAGCCTGACGGGATACGAGCAGTACTTC.